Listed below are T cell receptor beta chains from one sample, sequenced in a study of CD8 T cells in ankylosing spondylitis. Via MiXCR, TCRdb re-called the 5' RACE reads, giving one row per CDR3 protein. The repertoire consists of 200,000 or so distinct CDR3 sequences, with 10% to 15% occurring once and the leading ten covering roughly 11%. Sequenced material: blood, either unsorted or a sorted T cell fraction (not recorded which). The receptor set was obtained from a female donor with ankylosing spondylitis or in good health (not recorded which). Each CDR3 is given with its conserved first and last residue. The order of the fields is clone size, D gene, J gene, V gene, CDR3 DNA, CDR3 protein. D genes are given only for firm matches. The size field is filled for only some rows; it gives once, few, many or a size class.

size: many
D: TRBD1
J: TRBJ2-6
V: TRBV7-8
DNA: TGTGCCAGCAGCCAAGGGGACAGGGGAGGCTCTGGGGCCAACGTCCTGACTTTC
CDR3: CASSQGDRGGSGANVLTF

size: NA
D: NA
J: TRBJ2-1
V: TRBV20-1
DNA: TGCAGTGCTAGGAGCGGACTATATTACAATGAGCAGTTCTTC
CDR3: CSARSGLYYNEQFF

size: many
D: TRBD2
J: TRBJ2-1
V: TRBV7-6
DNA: TGTGCCAGCAGCGAAAGCCCTAGCGGATACAATGAGCAGTTCTTC
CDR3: CASSESPSGYNEQFF

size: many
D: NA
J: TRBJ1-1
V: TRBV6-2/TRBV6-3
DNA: TGTGCCAGCAGCTTTGGGAGGGTTGAAGCTTTCTTT
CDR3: CASSFGRVEAFF

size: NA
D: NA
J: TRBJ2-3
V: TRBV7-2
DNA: TGTGCCAGCAGCCCCCCGCCCCGCGCAGATACGCAGTATTTT
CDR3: CASSPPPRADTQYF

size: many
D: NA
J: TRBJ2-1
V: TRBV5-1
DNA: TGCGCCAGCAGCTTGGCACAGAAGAATGAGCAGTTCTTC
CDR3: CASSLAQKNEQFF

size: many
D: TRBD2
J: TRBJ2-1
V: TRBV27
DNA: TGTGCCAGCAGTTTATCCGGGACTAGCGGTTACAATGAGCAGTTCTTC
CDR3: CASSLSGTSGYNEQFF

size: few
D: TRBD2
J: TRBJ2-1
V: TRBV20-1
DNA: TGCAGTGCGTCCCCAGCGGGGCTCTACAATGAGCAGTTCTTC
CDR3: CSASPAGLYNEQFF

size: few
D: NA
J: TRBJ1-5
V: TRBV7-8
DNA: TGTGCCAGCAGCTCCGGACGATTGGGCAATCAGCCCCAGCATTTT
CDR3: CASSSGRLGNQPQHF

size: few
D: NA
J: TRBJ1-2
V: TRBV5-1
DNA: TGCGCCAGCAGCTACGGCTACGACAGGAGCTATGGCTACACCTTC
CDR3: CASSYGYDRSYGYTF

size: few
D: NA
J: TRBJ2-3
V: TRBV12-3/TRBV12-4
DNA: TGTGCCATCAGAATGGATACGCAGTATTTT
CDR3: CAIRMDTQYF

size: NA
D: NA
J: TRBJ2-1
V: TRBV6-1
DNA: TGTGCCAGCAGTGAGACGCAGGTTTACAATGAGCAGTTCTTC
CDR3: CASSETQVYNEQFF

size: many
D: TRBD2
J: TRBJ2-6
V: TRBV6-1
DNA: TGTGCCAGCTATCCTAGCGGGATCCCCCAAGACTCTGGGGCCAACGTCCTGACTTTC
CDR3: CASYPSGIPQDSGANVLTF

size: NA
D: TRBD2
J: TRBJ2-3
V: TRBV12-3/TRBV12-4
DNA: TGTACCAGCAGTTTAGCGCTAAGTAGCGGGAGCTCGACAGATACGCAGTATTTT
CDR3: CTSSLALSSGSSTDTQYF

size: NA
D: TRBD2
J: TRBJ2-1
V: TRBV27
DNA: TGTGCCAGCAGTTTACACCCTAGCGGCGCGGGTGAGCAGTTCTTC
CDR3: CASSLHPSGAGEQFF

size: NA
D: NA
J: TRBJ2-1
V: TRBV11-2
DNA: TGTGCCAGCAGCTTGGCGGGACAGAAGCAGTTCTTC
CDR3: CASSLAGQKQFF

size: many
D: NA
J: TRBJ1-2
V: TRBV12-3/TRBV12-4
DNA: TGTGCCAGCAGTCCGACGACAGGAGATTACTATGGCTACACCTTC
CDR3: CASSPTTGDYYGYTF

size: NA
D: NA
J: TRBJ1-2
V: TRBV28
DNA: TGTGCCAGCACCTCAGGCAGCTATGGCTACACCTTC
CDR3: CASTSGSYGYTF

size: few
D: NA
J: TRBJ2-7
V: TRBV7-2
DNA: TGTGCTTCACTGGCGGCAGGGGAGGGATACGAGCAGTACTTC
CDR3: CASLAAGEGYEQYF

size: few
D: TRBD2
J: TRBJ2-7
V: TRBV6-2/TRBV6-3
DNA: TGTGCCAGCAGTTCTCCGGGACTAGCGCGACCCTACGAGCAGTACTTC
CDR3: CASSSPGLARPYEQYF

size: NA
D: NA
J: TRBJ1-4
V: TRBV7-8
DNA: TGTGCCAGCAGCCCCTATCTTATGCGGAACGGCCCTAATGAAAAACTGTTTTTT
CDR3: CASSPYLMRNGPNEKLFF

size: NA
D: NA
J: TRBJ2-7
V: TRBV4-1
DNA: TGCGCCAGCAGCCAATTACAGGGACCCGAGCAGTACTTC
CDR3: CASSQLQGPEQYF

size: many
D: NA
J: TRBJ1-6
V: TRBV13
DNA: TGTGCCAGCAGCCTCCAGGGGAGCGATTCACCCCTCCACTTT
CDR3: CASSLQGSDSPLHF

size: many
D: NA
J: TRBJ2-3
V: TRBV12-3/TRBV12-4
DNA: TGTGCCACCCCGGACCCCCGCCGGGCAGATACGCAGTATTTT
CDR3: CATPDPRRADTQYF

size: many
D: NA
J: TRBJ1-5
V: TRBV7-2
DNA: TGTGCCAGCAGCTTAACCCGAGCGGGAAATCAGCCCCAGCATTTT
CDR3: CASSLTRAGNQPQHF

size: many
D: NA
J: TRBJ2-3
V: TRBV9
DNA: TGTGCCAGCAGCGCATCAAGCACAGATACGCAGTATTTT
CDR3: CASSASSTDTQYF

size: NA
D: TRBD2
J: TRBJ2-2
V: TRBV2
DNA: TGTGCCAGCAGTGAGGGTTCGACTAGCGGGAGAGCCGGGGAGCTGTTTTTT
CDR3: CASSEGSTSGRAGELFF

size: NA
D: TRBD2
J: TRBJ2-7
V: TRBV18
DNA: TGTGCCAGCTCGATGACCGGGACTAGCTCCTCCTACGAGCAGTACTTC
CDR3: CASSMTGTSSSYEQYF

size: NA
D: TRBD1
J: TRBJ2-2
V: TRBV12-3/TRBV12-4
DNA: TGTGCCAGCAGTTTATATATGGGACAGGGCCACACCGGGGAGCTGTTTTTT
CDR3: CASSLYMGQGHTGELFF

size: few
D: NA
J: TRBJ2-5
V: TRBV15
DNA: TGTGCCACCAGCAGAGATCTATCGGGGCTAGAGACCCAGTACTTC
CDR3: CATSRDLSGLETQYF

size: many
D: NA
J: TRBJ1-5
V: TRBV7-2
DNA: TGTGCCAGCAGCCTGACCTCCAATCAGCCCCAGCATTTT
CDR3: CASSLTSNQPQHF

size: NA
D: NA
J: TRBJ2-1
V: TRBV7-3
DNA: TGTGCCAGCAGCTTAAGCGAGAGCTCCTACAATGAGCAGTTCTTC
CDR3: CASSLSESSYNEQFF

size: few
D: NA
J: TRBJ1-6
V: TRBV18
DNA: TGTGCCAGCTCGCCAGGGGAAGGTTCACCCCTCCACTTT
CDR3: CASSPGEGSPLHF

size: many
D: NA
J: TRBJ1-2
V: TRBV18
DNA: TGTGCCAGCTCACCACCTGAATACTACTATGGCTACACCTTC
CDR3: CASSPPEYYYGYTF

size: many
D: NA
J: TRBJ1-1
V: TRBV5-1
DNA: TGCGCCAGCAGCTTGAGACGTGACACTGAAGCTTTCTTT
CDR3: CASSLRRDTEAFF

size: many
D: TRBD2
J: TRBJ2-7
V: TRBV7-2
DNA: TGTGCCAGCAGCCCCCGGACTAGCCGGGGCGAGCAGTACTTC
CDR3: CASSPRTSRGEQYF

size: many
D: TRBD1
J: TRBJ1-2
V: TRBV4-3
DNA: TGCGCCAGCAGCCAAGATACAGGACAGGGCTCTAGCTACACCTTC
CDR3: CASSQDTGQGSSYTF

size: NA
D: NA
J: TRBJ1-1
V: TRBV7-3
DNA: TGTGCCAGCAGCCCGTCGCCGACCCGGGGCACTGAAGCTTTCTTT
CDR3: CASSPSPTRGTEAFF

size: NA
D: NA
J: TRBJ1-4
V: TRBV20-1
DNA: TGCAGTGCTAGAGAGGGGACTGCAACTAATGAAAAACTGTTTTTT
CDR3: CSAREGTATNEKLFF

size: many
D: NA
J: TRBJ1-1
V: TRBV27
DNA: TGTGCCAGCAGTTTATGGGGCGGTGAAGCTTTCTTT
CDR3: CASSLWGGEAFF

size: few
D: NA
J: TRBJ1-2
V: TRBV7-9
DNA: TGTGCCAGCAGCTCGACGGACAGTTCTAACTATGGCTACACCTTC
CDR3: CASSSTDSSNYGYTF

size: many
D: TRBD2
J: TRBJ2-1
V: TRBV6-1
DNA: TGTGCCAGCAGTACCGGGACTAGCGGGAGCTATGAGCAGTTCTTC
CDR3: CASSTGTSGSYEQFF

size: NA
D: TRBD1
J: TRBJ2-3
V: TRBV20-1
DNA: TGCAGTGCTAGAGCTGGGGACAGGGGTGGTGCGCAGTATTTT
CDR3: CSARAGDRGGAQYF

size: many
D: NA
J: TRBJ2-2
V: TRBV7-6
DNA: TGTGCCAGCAGCTTAGTGACTACGCTCAGGGGTGGCACCGGGGAGCTGTTTTTT
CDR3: CASSLVTTLRGGTGELFF

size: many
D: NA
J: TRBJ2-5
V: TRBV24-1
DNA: TGTGCCACCAGTGATGTGGAGACCCAGTACTTC
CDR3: CATSDVETQYF

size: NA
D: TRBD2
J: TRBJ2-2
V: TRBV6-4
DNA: TGTGCCAGCAGTAGCGGGGACGCCGGGGAGCTGTTTTTT
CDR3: CASSSGDAGELFF

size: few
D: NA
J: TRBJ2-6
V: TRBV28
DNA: TGTGCCAGCATTAGGGGGGGGGCGCTTGGGGCCAACGTCCTGACTTTC
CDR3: CASIRGGALGANVLTF

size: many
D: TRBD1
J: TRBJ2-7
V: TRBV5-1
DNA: TGCGCCAGCAGCTTGGTCCCGGGACAGACTTCCTCCTACGAGCAGTACTTC
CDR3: CASSLVPGQTSSYEQYF

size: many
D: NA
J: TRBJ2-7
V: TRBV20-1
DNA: TGCAGTGCTCAGCCCCACAACTTAGCCCCCTCCTACGAGCAGTACTTC
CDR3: CSAQPHNLAPSYEQYF

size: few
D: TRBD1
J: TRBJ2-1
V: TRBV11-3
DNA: TGTGCCAGCAGCCCCCACAGGGGCAGCAATGAGCAGTTCTTC
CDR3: CASSPHRGSNEQFF

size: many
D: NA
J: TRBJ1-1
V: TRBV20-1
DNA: TGCAGTGCCCTAGGATCACAGATTGAAGCTTTCTTT
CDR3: CSALGSQIEAFF

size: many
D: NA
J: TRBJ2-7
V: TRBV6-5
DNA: TGTGCCAGCAGTTATGAGGCAGGGGGGTACTCCTACGAGCAGTACTTC
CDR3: CASSYEAGGYSYEQYF

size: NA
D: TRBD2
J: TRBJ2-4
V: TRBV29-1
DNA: TGCAGCGCTTCGGGGCGGGAGGGGGTAAACATTCAGTACTTC
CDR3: CSASGREGVNIQYF

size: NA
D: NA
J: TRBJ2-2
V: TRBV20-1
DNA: TGCAGTGCTAGAAAGAGCACCGGGGAGCTGTTTTTT
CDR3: CSARKSTGELFF

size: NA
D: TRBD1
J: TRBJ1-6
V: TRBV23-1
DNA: TGCGCCAGCAGTCAATCGAACAGGGGACTGACACCCCTCCACTTT
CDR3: CASSQSNRGLTPLHF

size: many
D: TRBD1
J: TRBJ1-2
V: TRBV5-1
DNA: TGCGCCAGCAGCTTGGAGGGACAGACCTATGGCTACACCTTC
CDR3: CASSLEGQTYGYTF

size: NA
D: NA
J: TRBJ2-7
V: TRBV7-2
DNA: TGTGCCAGCAGCTCAGCACTGGGACTGTACTACGAGCAGTACTTC
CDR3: CASSSALGLYYEQYF

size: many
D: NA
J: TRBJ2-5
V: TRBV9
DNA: TGTGCCAGCAGCGCCGGGATTCACGGACTTCAAGAGACCCAGTACTTC
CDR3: CASSAGIHGLQETQYF

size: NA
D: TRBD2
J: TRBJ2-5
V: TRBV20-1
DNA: TGCAGTGCTAGAATACTAGCGGGATTCCTGAATCGAGAGACCCAGTACTTC
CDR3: CSARILAGFLNRETQYF

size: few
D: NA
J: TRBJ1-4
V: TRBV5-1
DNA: TGCGCCAGCAGCCTAGGGGGACCAACTAATGAAAAACTGTTTTTT
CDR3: CASSLGGPTNEKLFF